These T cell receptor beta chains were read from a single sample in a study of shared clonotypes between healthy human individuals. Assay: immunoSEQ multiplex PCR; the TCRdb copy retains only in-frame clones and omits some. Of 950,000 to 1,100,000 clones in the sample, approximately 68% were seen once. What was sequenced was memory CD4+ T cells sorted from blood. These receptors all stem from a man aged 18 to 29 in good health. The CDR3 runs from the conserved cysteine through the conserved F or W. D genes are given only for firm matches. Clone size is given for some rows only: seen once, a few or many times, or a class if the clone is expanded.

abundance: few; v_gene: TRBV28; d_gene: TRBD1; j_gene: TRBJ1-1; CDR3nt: TGTGCCAGCAACAGGGGAGTAGGAACTGAAGCTTTCTTT; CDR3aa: CASNRGVGTEAFF
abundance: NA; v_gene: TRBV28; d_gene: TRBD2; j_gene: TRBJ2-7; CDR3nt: TGTGCCAGCAGTTCCACCACTAGCGGGGGGGCTCACGAGCAGTACTTC; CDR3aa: CASSSTTSGGAHEQYF
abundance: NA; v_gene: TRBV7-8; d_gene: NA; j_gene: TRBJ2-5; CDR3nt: TGTGCCAGCAGACAAACTAGACAAGAGACCCAGTACTTC; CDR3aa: CASRQTRQETQYF
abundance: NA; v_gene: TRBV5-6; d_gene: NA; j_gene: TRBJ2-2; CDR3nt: TGTGCCAGCAGCCGCCTCAGGAGGCGTTCCAACACCGGGGAGCTGTTTTTT; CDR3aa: CASSRLRRRSNTGELFF
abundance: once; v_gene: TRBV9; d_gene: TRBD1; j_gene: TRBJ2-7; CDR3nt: TGTGCCTGGCAGGGGGCGCGATACGAGCAGTACTTC; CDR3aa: CAWQGARYEQYF
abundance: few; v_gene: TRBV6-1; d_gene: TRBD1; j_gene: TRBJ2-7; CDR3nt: TGTGCCAGCAAGGGACAGGCGAACTACGAGCAGTACTTC; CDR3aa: CASKGQANYEQYF
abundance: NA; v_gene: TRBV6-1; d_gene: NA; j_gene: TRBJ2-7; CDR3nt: TGTGCCAGCAGTGAGTGGGGCTACGAGCAGTACTTC; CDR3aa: CASSEWGYEQYF
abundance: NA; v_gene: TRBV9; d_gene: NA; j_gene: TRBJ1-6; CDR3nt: TGTGCCAGCAGCGTAGACGGGGGATATAATTCACCCCTCCACTTT; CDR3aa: CASSVDGGYNSPLHF
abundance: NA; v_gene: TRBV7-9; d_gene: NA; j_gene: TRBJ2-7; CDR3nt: TGTGCCAGCAGCGGGGACGGAGGGACCTACGAGCAGTACTTC; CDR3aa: CASSGDGGTYEQYF
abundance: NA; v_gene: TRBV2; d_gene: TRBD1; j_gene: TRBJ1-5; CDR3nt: TGTGCCAGCAGTCCCGACAGGGTAGGCAATCAGCCCCAGCATTTT; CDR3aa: CASSPDRVGNQPQHF
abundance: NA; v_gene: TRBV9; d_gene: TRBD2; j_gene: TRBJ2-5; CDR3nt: TGTGCCAGCAGCGCTAGACTAGCGGGGTGGGAGACCCAGTACTTC; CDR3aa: CASSARLAGWETQYF
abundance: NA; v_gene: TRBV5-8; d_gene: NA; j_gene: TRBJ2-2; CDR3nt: TGTGCCAGCAGTAAATCGAGCCTTCGTACCGGGGAGCTGTTTTTT; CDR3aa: CASSKSSLRTGELFF
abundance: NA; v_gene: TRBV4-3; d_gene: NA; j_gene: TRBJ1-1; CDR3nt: TGCGCCAGCAGCCAAGTTGCAGGGGTTACTGAAGCTTTCTTT; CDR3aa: CASSQVAGVTEAFF
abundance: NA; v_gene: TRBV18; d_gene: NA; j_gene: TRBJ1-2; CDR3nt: TGTGCCAGCTCACCACGGCAGGGCGATGGCTACACCTTC; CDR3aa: CASSPRQGDGYTF
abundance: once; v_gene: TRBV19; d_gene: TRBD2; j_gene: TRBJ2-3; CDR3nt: TGTGCCAGTACTAGCGGGAGGGGAAAAGATACGCAGTATTTT; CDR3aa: CASTSGRGKDTQYF
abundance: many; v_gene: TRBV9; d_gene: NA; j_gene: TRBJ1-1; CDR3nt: TGTGCCAGCAGCGTCGCTCCGGGACCCCAGAACACTGAAGCTTTCTTT; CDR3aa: CASSVAPGPQNTEAFF
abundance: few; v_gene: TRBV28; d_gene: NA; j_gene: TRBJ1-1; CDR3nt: TGTGCCAGCAGTTCGTCCCCGAACACTGAAGCTTTCTTT; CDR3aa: CASSSSPNTEAFF
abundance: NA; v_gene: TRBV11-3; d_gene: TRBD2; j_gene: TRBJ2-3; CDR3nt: TGTGCCAGCAGCTTCGGGACTAGCCGTCAGTATTTT; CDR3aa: CASSFGTSRQYF
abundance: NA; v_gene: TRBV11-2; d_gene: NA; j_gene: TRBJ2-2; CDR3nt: TGTGCCAGCAGCTCGGGGGTGGATTCCGGGGAGCTGTTTTTT; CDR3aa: CASSSGVDSGELFF
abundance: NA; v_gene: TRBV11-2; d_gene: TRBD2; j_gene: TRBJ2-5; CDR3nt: TGTGCCAGCAGCTTAGAGAGACTAGCGGGTGTAGAGACCCAGTACTTC; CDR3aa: CASSLERLAGVETQYF
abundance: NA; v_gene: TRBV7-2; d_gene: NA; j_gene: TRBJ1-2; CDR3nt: TGTGCCAGCAGCTTAGACGTTCCCTATGGCTACACCTTC; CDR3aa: CASSLDVPYGYTF
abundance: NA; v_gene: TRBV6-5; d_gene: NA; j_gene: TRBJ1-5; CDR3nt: TGTGCCAGCAGACCTGACAGAAGCAATCAGCCCCAGCATTTT; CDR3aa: CASRPDRSNQPQHF
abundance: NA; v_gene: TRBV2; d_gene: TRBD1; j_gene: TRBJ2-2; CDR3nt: TGTGCCAGCAGCAAGGACAGGGGCGGGGAGCTGTTTTTT; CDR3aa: CASSKDRGGELFF
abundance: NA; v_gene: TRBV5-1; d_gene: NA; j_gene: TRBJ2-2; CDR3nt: TGCGCCAGCAGCTTGGCCCCAGGGAACACCGGGGAGCTGTTTTTT; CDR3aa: CASSLAPGNTGELFF
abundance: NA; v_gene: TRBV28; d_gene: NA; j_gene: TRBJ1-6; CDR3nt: TGTGCCAGCAGTCTTTGGGGCACCTATAATTCACCCCTCCACTTT; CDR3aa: CASSLWGTYNSPLHF
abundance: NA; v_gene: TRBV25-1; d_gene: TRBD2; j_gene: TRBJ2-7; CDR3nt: TGTGCCAGCAGTGAATCTGCATTAGCGGGAAGGGACGAGCAGTACTTC; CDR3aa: CASSESALAGRDEQYF
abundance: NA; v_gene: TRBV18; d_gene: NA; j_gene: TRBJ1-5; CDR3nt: TGTGCCAGCTCACCGACGAGCAATCAGCCCCAGCATTTT; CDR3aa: CASSPTSNQPQHF
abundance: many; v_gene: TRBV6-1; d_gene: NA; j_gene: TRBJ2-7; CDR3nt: TGTGCCAGCAGGCCGACAGGCTACGAGCAGTACTTC; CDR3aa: CASRPTGYEQYF
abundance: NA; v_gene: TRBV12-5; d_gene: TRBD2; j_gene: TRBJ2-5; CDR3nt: TGTGCTAGTGGCTCCCTGGGACTAGCGGGAGAGACCCAGTACTTC; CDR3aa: CASGSLGLAGETQYF
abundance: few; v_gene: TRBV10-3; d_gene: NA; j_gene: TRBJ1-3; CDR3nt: TGTGCCATCATGGACAGCTCTGGAAACACCATATATTTT; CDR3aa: CAIMDSSGNTIYF
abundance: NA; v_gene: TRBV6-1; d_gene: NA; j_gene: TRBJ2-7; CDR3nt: TGTGCCAGCAGACCGACAGGCCTCTCCTACGAGCAGTACTTC; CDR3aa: CASRPTGLSYEQYF
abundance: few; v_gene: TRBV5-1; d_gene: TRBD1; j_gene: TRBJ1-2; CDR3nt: TGCGCCAGCAGCTCGGGCGGGACAGGGGTGTTAATAGGTGGCTACACCTTC; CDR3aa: CASSSGGTGVLIGGYTF
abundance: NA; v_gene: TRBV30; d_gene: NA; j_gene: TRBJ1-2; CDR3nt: TGTGCCTGGAGTGGACAGCTCTATGGCTACACCTTC; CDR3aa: CAWSGQLYGYTF
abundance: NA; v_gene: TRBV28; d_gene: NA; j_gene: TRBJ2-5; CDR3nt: TGTGCCAGCAGGAGCGGCGGGGCCCAAGAGACCCAGTACTTC; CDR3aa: CASRSGGAQETQYF
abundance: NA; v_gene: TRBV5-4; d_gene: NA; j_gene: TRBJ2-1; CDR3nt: TGTGCCAGCAGCCTCGACTATGCGGCGGATGAGCAGTTCTTC; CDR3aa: CASSLDYAADEQFF